The present entry profiles one T cell receptor (beta chain) with its context. The data originate from a study of blood T cell repertoires in COVID-19. The CDR3 consists of 13 residues. In germline, CDR1 is MNHNY, CDR2 SVGAGI (reference sequence). V lost 0 bases and J lost 7, with 9 bases in between. Original processing methods: It was from reference gene primer amplification that nucleated cell counts were estimated. Libraries were prepared by immunoSEQ multiplex PCR; TCRdb keeps only in-frame clonotypes and omits some of them. D and trimming were read from the DNA, whereas the V and J calls and clone size are those reported in that table. The sample lists more than 100,000 clones; roughly 83% were seen once.

The source is a woman in her thirties who had recovered from COVID-19. The specimen was peripheral blood. The chain uses TRBV6-6 and TRBJ1-1; D is undetermined. The CDR3 protein is CASSYSRSIEAFF. The CDR3 DNA follows: TGTGCCAGCAGTTACTCGAGAAGTATTGAAGCTTTCTTT.